This T cell receptor beta chain emerged from a study of T cells in Graves' hyperthyroidism and ophthalmopathy. The germline CDR1 and CDR2 sequences are LNHDA and SQIVND (reference sequence). The CDR3 has 16 amino acids. General study points: Ophthalmopathy, as predicted by the model, came a median 6.5 months after the prediction.

This clonotype was observed once. No antigen is known for it. Its ends do not fully match the called genes, so a read error is possible. Amplification targeted TCR beta CDR3 regions from RNA transcripts. Initially, a first-round RT-PCR of the TCR CDR3 employed the HTBI primer set. TCRdb itself ran the multiplex PCR reads through MiXCR, one entry per CDR3 protein. The data contain about 570,000 distinct CDR3 sequences, approximately 44% of them seen just once; the ten biggest clones take up roughly 20%. Input material: peripheral blood or thyroid tissue (not recorded which). The sequence derives from an adult woman with Graves' disease, either hyperthyroidism or ophthalmopathy (not recorded which). This chain joins TRBV19 and TRBJ2-5; 12 positions match TRBD2. CDR3 protein: CAGSAETSGSRETQYF. The CDR3, as DNA: TGTGCCGGTAGTGCCGAGACTAGCGGGAGCAGGGAGACCCAGTACTTC.